This T cell receptor beta chain was identified in a study of shared clonotypes between healthy human individuals. Study-level findings and limits: Expectations were that clonotype sharing among donors would be affected by sequencing depth.

About this clone: Antigen: not known.

Assay used: immunoSEQ multiplex PCR; TCRdb lists only in-frame clones, some missing. The top ten clones hold about 0.054% of a sample with hundreds of thousands of clones, 90% to 96% of them seen once. The CDR3 loop spans 16 amino acids. From germline, CDR1 is LGHNA and CDR2 YNFKEQ. V was cut by 3 bases and J by 4 bases, with 18 bases left in between. The receptor comes from a woman in her 30s in good health. The rearrangement links TRBV4-2 to TRBJ1-1; D is possibly TRBD1 (6 bases). Sequencing was carried out using naive CD4+ T cells sorted from blood. The subset: CD45RA+ positively selected. In DNA, the CDR3 is TGTGCCAGCAGCCACGATACAGGGAGCTTAGGCACTGAAGCTTTCTTT. It codes for CASSHDTGSLGTEAFF.